This TCR beta chain was recovered during a study of T-cell reconstitution after alpha-beta-depleted transplantation in children. Whole-study findings and limits: Surviving recipient T cells and thymic progenitors accounted for the high day-60 TCRbeta diversity observed in some patients. After one year, T-cell counts and TCRbeta diversity mostly came from new T cells. About two months after transplant, alpha-beta T cells reportedly came from several hundred expanded graft clones.

Details on this clonotype: Its antigen is undetermined.

For TCRbeta, the library was prepared with unique molecular identifiers. TCRdb re-called the PCR reads with MiXCR, one entry per CDR3 protein. The data hold around 800,000 distinct CDR3 sequences, with about 16% observed a single time. Trimming left V 5 bases short and J 8 bases short, with 10 bases between. Germline CDR1 reads SEHNR; CDR2 reads FQNEAQ (reference sequence). The CDR3 contains 12 residues. Sample: PBMCs, mostly from graft donor cells, taken 360 days after TCRalphabeta/CD19-depleted stem cell transplant. V is TRBV7-9 and J is TRBJ2-1; a weak D match, TRBD2 (5 bases). The receptor's source is a male patient younger than 18 who had a stem cell transplant for acute lymphoblastic leukemia, so the T cells may come from the graft donor. CDR3 DNA: TGTGCCAGCAGCCTTTACGGGGATGAGCAGTTCTTC. Encoded protein: CASSLYGDEQFF.